The 22 T cell receptor beta chains below all came from one sample that was sequenced in a study of blood T cell repertoires in COVID-19. Clones were read by immunoSEQ multiplex PCR, and TCRdb kept only the in-frame ones, dropping some. Among 250,000 to 300,000 clones, roughly 88% were seen once, and the ten largest hold approximately 7.2%. Sequencing input: peripheral blood. The receptors come from a woman aged 25 to 39 who had recovered from COVID-19.

The J gene is TRBJ1-5, the V gene TRBV2, with D perhaps TRBD1 (5 bases). From germline, CDR1 is SNHLY and CDR2 FYNNEI. This CDR3 has 14 amino acids. Trimming cost V 2 bases and J 1 base, with 6 bases left between them. CDR3 in DNA: TGTGCCAGCAGTGAACAGGGAAGCAATCAGCCCCAGCATTTT. This codes for CASSEQGSNQPQHF.

This rearrangement joins TRBV6-6 to TRBJ1-2; 7 bases align to TRBD1. V was pared by 7 bases and J by 2 bases, with 13 bases of the junction left unmatched. Germline-derived CDR1 and CDR2 are MNHNY and SVGAGI (reference sequence). This CDR3 has 16 residues. For the CDR3, the DNA is TGTGCCAGCATTTGGGACAGTTATTACCCCAACTATGGCTACACCTTC. Its translation: CASIWDSYYPNYGYTF.

This clone was detected only a few times. This chain joins TRBV6-2 or TRBV6-3 and TRBJ1-2; D is ambiguous. Germline V gene lookup returns CDR1 MNHEY and CDR2 SVGEGT. The CDR3 consists of 16 residues. V lost 0 bases to trimming and J lost 5 bases, with 16 bases between them. CDR3 nucleotides: TGTGCCAGCAGTTACTCAGGCCTCCCCTCGGGATATGGCTACACCTTC. Translated: CASSYSGLPSGYGYTF.

In its sample, this clone was seen many times. V gene TRBV9 combines with J gene TRBJ2-7; 9 bases line up with TRBD1. V dropped 4 bases and J dropped 2; count of bases not matched to a gene: 7. This CDR3 contains 15 residues. Germline lookup yields CDR1 SGDLS and CDR2 YYNGEE. CDR3 in amino acids: CASSPRGQGAYEQYF. The DNA of the CDR3 is TGTGCCAGCAGCCCCCGGGGACAGGGAGCCTACGAGCAGTACTTC.

V is TRBV20-1 and J is TRBJ2-1; D is perhaps TRBD2 (5 bases). Germline CDR1 and CDR2: DFQATT and SNEGSKA (reference sequence). This CDR3 has 8 residues. V lost 3 bases to trimming and J lost 15 bases, with 6 bases between them. CDR3 bases: TGCAGTGCTAGCCGGGGGTTCTTC. This gives the protein CSASRGFF.

The chain carries TRBV27 and TRBJ2-7, with 9 bases fitting TRBD1. The germline V gene encodes CDR1 MNHEY and CDR2 SMNVEV (reference sequence). The CDR3 loop spans 14 amino acids. Germline trimming cut 8 bases from V and 4 bases from J; bases unmatched to any gene: 9. In DNA form, the CDR3 reads TGTGCCAGCGGACCGGGACAGGGTTCTTACGAGCAGTACTTC. Protein: CASGPGQGSYEQYF.

The V and J genes are TRBV18 and TRBJ2-7; D remains ambiguous. V lost 5 bases to trimming and J lost 3 bases, with 11 bases between them. Germline CDR1 reads KGHSH; CDR2 reads LQKENI. The CDR3 extends over 13 amino acids. CDR3 residues: CASSSGQDYEQYF. CDR3 in DNA: TGTGCCAGCTCAAGTGGGCAGGACTACGAGCAGTACTTC.

The chain has TRBV7-2 and TRBJ2-3; 7 bases line up with TRBD1. Trimming took 1 base from V and 4 from J; bases not matched to a gene: 8. The CDR3 is made up of 16 amino acids. CDR1 SGHTA and CDR2 FQGNSA come from the germline V gene. As DNA, the CDR3 is TGTGCCAGCAGCTTAGGGCCGACAGGGATGGCAGATACGCAGTATTTT. Residues: CASSLGPTGMADTQYF.

The chain combines TRBV2 with TRBJ1-5, with TRBD1 identical over 11 bases. J was trimmed by 6 bases and V by 7 bases; bases with no gene match: 8. Germline assignment: CDR1 SNHLY and CDR2 FYNNEI. The CDR3 extends over 15 amino acids. DNA for the CDR3: TGTGCCAGCACCCAATGGGACAGGGGGGGTCAGCCCCAGCATTTT. This gives the protein CASTQWDRGGQPQHF.

The chain is built from TRBV4-2 and TRBJ2-5; the match to TRBD2 covers 10 bases. CDR1 is LGHNA and CDR2 is YNFKEQ in the germline V gene. The CDR3 contains 17 residues. With V trimmed by 0 bases and J by 5 bases, 9 bases remained unmatched. Here the CDR3 DNA reads TGTGCCAGCAGCCAAGATGCGTGGACTAGCGGCACGGAGACCCAGTACTTC. It codes for CASSQDAWTSGTETQYF.

The chain is built from TRBV13 and TRBJ2-5, with 11 bases that match TRBD2. Germline CDR1 PRHDT, CDR2 FYEKMQ (reference sequence). Trimming took 1 base from V and 2 from J; bases not matched to a gene: 18. The CDR3 totals 21 residues. CDR3 DNA: TGTGCCAGCAGCTTAGCGGGGCGGCTAGCGGGGGGCCAGAGTCTTCAAGAGACCCAGTACTTC. Protein sequence: CASSLAGRLAGGQSLQETQYF.

This rearrangement joins TRBV9 to TRBJ2-2; possible D gene TRBD1, 6 bases. The CDR3 spans 16 residues. Trimming removed 3 bases at V and 1 base at J, with 13 bases between. CDR1 SGDLS and CDR2 YYNGEE come from the germline V gene. The CDR3 here is CASSEQPTGNTGELFF. CDR3 DNA sequence: TGTGCCAGCAGCGAACAACCGACAGGGAACACCGGGGAGCTGTTTTTT. The full variable domain, with the rest looked up from reference TRBV9 and TRBJ2-2, is DSGVTQTPKHLITATGQRVTLRCSPRSGDLSVYWYQQSLDQGLQFLIQYYNGEERAKGNILERFSAQQFPDLHSELNLSSLELGDSALYFCASSEQPTGNTGELFFGEGSRLTVL.

The rearrangement uses TRBV5-6 and TRBJ2-7; D is unresolved. The V gene's germline CDR1 is SGHDT and CDR2 YYEEEE. The CDR3 runs to 14 residues. V was trimmed by 4 bases and J by 7 bases, leaving 18 bases between them. The CDR3 DNA reads TGTGCCAGCAGCCTAATCGGCAGTCGAGGAGAGCAGTACTTC. Its protein is CASSLIGSRGEQYF.

The chain joins TRBV19 to TRBJ1-5; D ambiguous. CDR1 is LNHDA and CDR2 is SQIVND in the germline V gene (reference sequence). Trimming removed 6 bases at V and 1 base at J, with 10 bases between. CDR3 size: 14 residues. CDR3: CASSSVGSNQPQHF. In DNA, the CDR3 is TGTGCCAGTAGCTCGGTGGGCAGCAATCAGCCCCAGCATTTT. Complete variable domain (other parts from reference TRBV19 and TRBJ1-5): DGGITQSPKYLFRKEGQNVTLSCEQNLNHDAMYWYRQDPGQGLRLIYYSQIVNDFQKGDIAEGYSVSREKKESFPLTVTSAQKNPTAFYLCASSSVGSNQPQHFGDGTRLSIL.

The CDR3 loop is CASSLELAGAVETQYF. DNA for the CDR3: TGTGCCAGCAGCTTAGAACTAGCGGGGGCCGTAGAGACCCAGTACTTC. V is TRBV11-3 and J is TRBJ2-5, with 11 nucleotides matching TRBD2. CDR1 is SGHNT, CDR2 YENEEA, per germline. The junction had 4 bases not matched to a gene; V was cut back by 0 bases and J by 4 bases. The CDR3 sequence is 16 residues long.

On this clone itself: The sample carries other DNA sequences with the same CDR3. This rearrangement joins TRBV7-2 to TRBJ2-5; 8 bases map to TRBD2. J lost 1 base, V lost 5 bases, and 3 bases had no gene match. Germline values: CDR1 SGHTA, CDR2 FQGNSA. The CDR3 is made up of 14 amino acids. DNA of the CDR3: TGTGCCAGCAGCCCAGCGGGGGCCCAAGAGACCCAGTACTTC. Its translation: CASSPAGAQETQYF.

This rearrangement joins TRBV6-1 to TRBJ2-5, with a tentative D call TRBD1 (6 bases). This CDR3 is built from 14 residues. Germline V lookup: CDR1 MNHNS, CDR2 SASEGT. Trimming left V 1 base short and J 2 bases short, with 8 bases between. The CDR3 DNA sequence: TGTGCCAGCAGTGAAGTAGGACAGCAAGAGACCCAGTACTTC. It translates to CASSEVGQQETQYF.

V gene TRBV14 combines with J gene TRBJ2-1, with TRBD1 identical over 10 bases. Per germline, CDR1 SGHDN and CDR2 FVKESK. The CDR3 is 14 residues long. J lost 8 bases, V lost 8 bases, and 9 bases had no gene match. The CDR3 here is CASARQGAWDEQFF. The CDR3, as DNA: TGTGCCAGCGCTCGACAGGGGGCTTGGGATGAGCAGTTCTTC.

The CDR3: CASSFNRDNEQFF. For the CDR3, the DNA is TGTGCCAGCAGCTTTAACAGGGACAATGAGCAGTTCTTC. The rearrangement links TRBV7-3 to TRBJ2-1; weak D call: TRBD1 (6 bases). The CDR3 spans 13 residues. The V end lost 3 bases, the J end lost 5 bases, and 8 bases lay between the germline ends. Germline V gene data show CDR1 as SGHTA and CDR2 as FQGTGA.

The rearrangement joins TRBV5-1 to TRBJ1-1; no reliable D call. V lost 1 base and J lost 1, with 11 bases in between. Germline values: CDR1 SGHRS, CDR2 YFSETQ. The CDR3 is 15 residues long. DNA of the CDR3: TGCGCCAGCAGCTTGTACGGAGACTGGAACACTGAAGCTTTCTTT. Its translation is CASSLYGDWNTEAFF.

The chain has TRBV10-2 and TRBJ2-5; D may be TRBD2 (5 bases). The CDR3 contains 14 residues. CDR1 is WSHSY, CDR2 SAAADI, per germline. Trimming took 2 bases from V and 1 from J, leaving 8 bases between them. The CDR3 protein is CASSERLLQETQYF. In nucleotides, the CDR3 is TGCGCCAGCAGTGAGCGACTACTCCAAGAGACCCAGTACTTC.

This chain links TRBV5-1 with TRBJ2-5, with a possible D match to TRBD1 (5 bases). The germline gives CDR1 SGHRS, CDR2 YFSETQ. Trimming shortened V by 3 bases and J by 0 bases, and 9 bases separated the two germline ends. The CDR3 runs 14 residues. The CDR3: CASSSGHDQETQYF. The CDR3 DNA is TGCGCCAGCAGCTCCGGACACGACCAAGAGACCCAGTACTTC.